The clone carrying this T cell receptor (beta chain) was seen a single time. Original data processing: Reference gene primer amplification gave nucleated cell count estimates. Libraries were prepared by immunoSEQ multiplex PCR; TCRdb keeps only in-frame clonotypes and omits some of them. For V, J and clone size, that table is used; D and trimming come from the DNA. The top ten clones hold roughly 2% of a sample with fewer than 200,000 clones, 83% of them seen once. The data belong to a study of blood T cell repertoires in COVID-19. The wider study: COVID-19 samples collected from the United States, Italy and Spain covered acute and convalescent phases.

This CDR3 has 11 residues. Germline assignment: CDR1 SNHLY and CDR2 FYNNEI. V lost 6 bases, J lost 6 bases, and 7 bases lay in between. The receptor's source is a woman aged 80 or over with acute or convalescent COVID-19. The chain links TRBV2 to TRBJ2-3; D unresolved. The sample consisted of peripheral blood. The CDR3 DNA is TGTGCCAGCAGACTCGAGGATACGCAGTATTTT. Its translation: CASRLEDTQYF. Full variable domain (remainder filled in from reference TRBV2 and TRBJ2-3): EPEVTQTPSHQVTQMGQEVILRCVPISNHLYFYWYRQILGQKVEFLVSFYNNEISEKSEIFDDQFSVERPDGSNFTLKIRSTKLEDSAMYFCASRLEDTQYFGPGTRLTVL.